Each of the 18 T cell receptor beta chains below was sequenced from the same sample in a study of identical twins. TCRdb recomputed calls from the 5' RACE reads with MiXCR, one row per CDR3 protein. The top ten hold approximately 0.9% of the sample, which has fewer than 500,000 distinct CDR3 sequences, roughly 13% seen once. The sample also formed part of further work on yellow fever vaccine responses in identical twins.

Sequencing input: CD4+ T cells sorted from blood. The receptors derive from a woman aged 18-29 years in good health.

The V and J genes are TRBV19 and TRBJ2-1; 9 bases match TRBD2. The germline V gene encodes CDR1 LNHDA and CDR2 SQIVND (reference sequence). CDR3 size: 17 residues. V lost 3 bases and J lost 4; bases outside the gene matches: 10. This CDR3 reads CASSITRLADLYNEQFF. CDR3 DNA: TGTGCCAGTAGTATCACCCGACTAGCGGACCTTTACAATGAGCAGTTCTTC.

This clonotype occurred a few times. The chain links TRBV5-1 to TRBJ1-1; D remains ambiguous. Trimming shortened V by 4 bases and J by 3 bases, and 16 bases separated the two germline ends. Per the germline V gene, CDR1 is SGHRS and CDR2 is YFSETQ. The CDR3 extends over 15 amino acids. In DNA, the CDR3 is TGCGCCAGCAGCGTGACCTCGAGGGAGGACACTGAAGCTTTCTTT. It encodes CASSVTSREDTEAFF.

In DNA form, the CDR3 reads TGTGCCAGCAGCCCGACAGCGGCCGGGGAGCTGTTTTTT. Its protein product is CASSPTAAGELFF. The V gene is TRBV2, the J gene TRBJ2-2; D possibly uses TRBD1 or TRBD2 (5 bases each). Trimming left V 6 bases short and J 6 bases short, with 11 bases between. CDR3 size: 13 residues. The germline V gene has CDR1 SNHLY and CDR2 FYNNEI. Drawing the rest from reference TRBV2 and TRBJ2-2, the complete variable domain is EPEVTQTPSHQVTQMGQEVILRCVPISNHLYFYWYRQILGQKVEFLVSFYNNEISEKSEIFDDQFSVERPDGSNFTLKIRSTKLEDSAMYFCASSPTAAGELFFGEGSRLTVL.

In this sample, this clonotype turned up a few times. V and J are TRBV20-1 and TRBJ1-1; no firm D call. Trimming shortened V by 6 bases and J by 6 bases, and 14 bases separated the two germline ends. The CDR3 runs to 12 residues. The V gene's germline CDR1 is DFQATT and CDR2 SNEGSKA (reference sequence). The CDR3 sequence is CSAPGKRAEAFF. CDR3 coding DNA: TGCAGTGCCCCAGGAAAAAGGGCTGAAGCTTTCTTT.

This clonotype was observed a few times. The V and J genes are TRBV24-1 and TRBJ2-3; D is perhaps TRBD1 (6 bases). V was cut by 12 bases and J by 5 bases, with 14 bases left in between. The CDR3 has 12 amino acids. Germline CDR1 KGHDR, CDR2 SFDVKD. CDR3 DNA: TGTGCCGCCCAGCAACAGGGAGATACGCAGTATTTT. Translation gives CAAQQQGDTQYF.

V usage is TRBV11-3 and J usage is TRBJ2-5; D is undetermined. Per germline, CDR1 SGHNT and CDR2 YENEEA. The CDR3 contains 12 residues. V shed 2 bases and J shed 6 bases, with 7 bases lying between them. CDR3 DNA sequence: TGTGCCAGCAGCTTAAGAGGACAGACCCAGTACTTC. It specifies CASSLRGQTQYF.

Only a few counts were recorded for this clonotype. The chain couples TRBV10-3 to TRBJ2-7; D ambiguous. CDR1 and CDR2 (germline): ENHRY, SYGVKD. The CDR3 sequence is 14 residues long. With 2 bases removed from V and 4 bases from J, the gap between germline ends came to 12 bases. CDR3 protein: CAISEPDRLYEQYF. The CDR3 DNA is TGTGCCATCAGTGAGCCGGACCGATTATACGAGCAGTACTTC.

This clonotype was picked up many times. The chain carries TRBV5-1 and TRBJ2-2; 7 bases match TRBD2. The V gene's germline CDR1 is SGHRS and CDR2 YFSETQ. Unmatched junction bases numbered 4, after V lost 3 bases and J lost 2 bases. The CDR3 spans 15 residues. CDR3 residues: CASSSSGINTGELFF. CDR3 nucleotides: TGCGCCAGCAGCTCCAGCGGGATTAACACCGGGGAGCTGTTTTTT.

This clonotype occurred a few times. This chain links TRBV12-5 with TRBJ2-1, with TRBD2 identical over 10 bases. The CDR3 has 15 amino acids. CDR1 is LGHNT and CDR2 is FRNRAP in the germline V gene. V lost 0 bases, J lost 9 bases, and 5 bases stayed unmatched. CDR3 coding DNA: TGTGCTAGTGGTTTGGTACTAGCGGGATTTAGTGAGCAGTTCTTC. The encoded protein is CASGLVLAGFSEQFF. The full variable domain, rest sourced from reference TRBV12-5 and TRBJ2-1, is DARVTQTPRHKVTEMGQEVTMRCQPILGHNTVFWYRQTMMQGLELLAYFRNRAPLDDSGMPKDRFSAEMPDATLATLKIQPSEPRDSAVYFCASGLVLAGFSEQFFGPGTRLTVL.

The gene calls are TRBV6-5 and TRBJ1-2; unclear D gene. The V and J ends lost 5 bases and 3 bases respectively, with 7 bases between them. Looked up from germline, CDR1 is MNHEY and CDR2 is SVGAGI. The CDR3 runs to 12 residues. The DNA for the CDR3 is TGTGCCAGCAGTCGGGGAGACTATGGCTACACCTTC. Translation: CASSRGDYGYTF.

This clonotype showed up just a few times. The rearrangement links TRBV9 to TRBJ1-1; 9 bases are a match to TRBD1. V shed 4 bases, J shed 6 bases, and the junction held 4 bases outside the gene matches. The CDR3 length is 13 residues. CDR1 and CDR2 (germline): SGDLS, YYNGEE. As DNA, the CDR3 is TGTGCCAGCAGCTTCCGACAGGGGGCTGAAGCTTTCTTT. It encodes CASSFRQGAEAFF.

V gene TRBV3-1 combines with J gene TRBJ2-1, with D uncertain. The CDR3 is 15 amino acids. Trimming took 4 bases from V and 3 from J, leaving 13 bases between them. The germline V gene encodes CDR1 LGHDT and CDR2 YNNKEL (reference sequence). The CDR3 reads CASSPPPGIYNEQFF. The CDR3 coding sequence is TGTGCCAGCAGCCCCCCCCCTGGCATCTACAATGAGCAGTTCTTC.

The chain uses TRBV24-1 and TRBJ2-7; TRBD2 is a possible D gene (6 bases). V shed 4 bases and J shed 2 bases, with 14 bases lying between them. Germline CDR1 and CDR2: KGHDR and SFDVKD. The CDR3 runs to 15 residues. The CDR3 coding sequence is TGTGCCACCAGTGACGCTAAGCGGGCCACCTACGAGCAGTACTTC. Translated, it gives CATSDAKRATYEQYF.

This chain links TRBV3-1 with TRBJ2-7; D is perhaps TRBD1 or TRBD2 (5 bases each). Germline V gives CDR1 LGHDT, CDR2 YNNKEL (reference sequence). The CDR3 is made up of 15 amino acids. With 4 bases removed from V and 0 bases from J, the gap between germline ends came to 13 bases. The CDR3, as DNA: TGTGCCAGCAGCCCCGGGGCCCGGCTCTCCTACGAGCAGTACTTC. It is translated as CASSPGARLSYEQYF.

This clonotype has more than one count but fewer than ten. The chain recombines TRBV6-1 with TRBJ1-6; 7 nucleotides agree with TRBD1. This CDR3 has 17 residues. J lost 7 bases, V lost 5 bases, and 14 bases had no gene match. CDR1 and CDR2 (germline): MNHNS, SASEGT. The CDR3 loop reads CASSRKEPGQSNSPLHF. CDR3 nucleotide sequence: TGTGCCAGCAGTAGGAAGGAACCGGGACAGTCGAATTCACCCCTCCACTTT.

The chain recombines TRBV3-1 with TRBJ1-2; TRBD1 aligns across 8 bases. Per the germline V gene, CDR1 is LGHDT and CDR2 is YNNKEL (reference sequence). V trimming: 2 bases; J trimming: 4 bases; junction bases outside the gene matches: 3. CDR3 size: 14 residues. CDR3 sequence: CASSQTGTGYGYTF. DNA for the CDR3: TGTGCCAGCAGCCAAACCGGGACAGGCTATGGCTACACCTTC.

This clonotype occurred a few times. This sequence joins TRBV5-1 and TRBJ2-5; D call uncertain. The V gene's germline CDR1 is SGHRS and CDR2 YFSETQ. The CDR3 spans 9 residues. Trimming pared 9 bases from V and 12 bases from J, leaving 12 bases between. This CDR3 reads CATPARKYF. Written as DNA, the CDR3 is TGCGCCACCCCTGCACGAAAGTACTTC.

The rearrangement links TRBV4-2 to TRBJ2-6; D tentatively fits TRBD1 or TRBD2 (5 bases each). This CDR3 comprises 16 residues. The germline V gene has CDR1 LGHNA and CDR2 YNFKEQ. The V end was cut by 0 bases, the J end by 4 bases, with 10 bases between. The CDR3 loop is CASSQDRGTGANVLTF. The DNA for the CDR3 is TGTGCCAGCAGCCAAGATCGAGGGACCGGGGCCAACGTCCTGACTTTC.